This T cell receptor beta chain was identified during a study of shared clonotypes between healthy human individuals. General study findings and limits: Naive subsets tended to show greater estimated richness than memory subsets.

To note about this clone: Its antigen is currently unknown.

The naive CD8 fraction comprised CD45RO-negative cells positively selected for CCR7 and excluded terminally differentiated effector memory CD45RA+ cells. Unmatched junction bases numbered 7, after V lost 0 bases and J lost 4 bases. Germline lookup yields CDR1 LGHNT and CDR2 FRNRAP. The CDR3 has 16 amino acids. Using immunoSEQ multiplex PCR, the repertoire was profiled, and TCRdb retains in-frame clones only, with some absent. In the table there are approximately 740,000 clones, about 91% of which are singletons. The sample comprised naive CD8+ T cells sorted from blood. The TCR originated in a man aged 30 to 39 in good health. J is TRBJ2-5 and V is TRBV12-5, with TRBD2 matching over 8 bases. CDR3 amino acids: CASGLVTSGGVETQYF. DNA for the CDR3: TGTGCTAGTGGTTTGGTAACTAGCGGAGGGGTAGAGACCCAGTACTTC.